This section outlines one T cell receptor (beta chain) sequence together with its context. Its antigen is not identified. This entry belongs to a study of T cell repertoires in cytomegalovirus infection. TCRdb called the reads again in MiXCR, with one record for every CDR3 protein. The profile covers about 740,000 distinct CDR3 sequences, with around a third appearing a single time and approximately 18% taken by the ten largest. General study findings and limits: The study identified carriers of CMV plus the relevant HLA from cumulative public TCR beta family frequency. In two of eight donors, the top clonotype was HLA-C-restricted CMV-specific.

The V and J ends lost 3 bases and 0 bases respectively, with 6 bases between them. The CDR3 contains 13 residues. Germline assignment: CDR1 SGHVS and CDR2 FNYEAQ. This sequence originates from a human donor in good health (CMV status not recorded). Some clones in this sample may be carry-over from other donors' samples. This sample comprised cultured PBMCs, obtained from culture after CMV antigen stimulation. The chain carries TRBV7-6 and TRBJ2-7; D gene ambiguous. CDR3 nucleotide sequence: TGTGCCAGCAGCTTGAAGTCCTCCTACGAGCAGTACTTC. Translation: CASSLKSSYEQYF. The full variable domain, in which reference TRBV7-6 and TRBJ2-7 provide the parts outside the CDR3, is GAGVSQSPRYKVTKRGQDVALRCDPISGHVSLYWYRQALGQGPEFLTYFNYEAQQDKSGLPNDRFSAERPEGSISTLTIQRTEQRDSAMYRCASSLKSSYEQYFGPGTRLTVT.